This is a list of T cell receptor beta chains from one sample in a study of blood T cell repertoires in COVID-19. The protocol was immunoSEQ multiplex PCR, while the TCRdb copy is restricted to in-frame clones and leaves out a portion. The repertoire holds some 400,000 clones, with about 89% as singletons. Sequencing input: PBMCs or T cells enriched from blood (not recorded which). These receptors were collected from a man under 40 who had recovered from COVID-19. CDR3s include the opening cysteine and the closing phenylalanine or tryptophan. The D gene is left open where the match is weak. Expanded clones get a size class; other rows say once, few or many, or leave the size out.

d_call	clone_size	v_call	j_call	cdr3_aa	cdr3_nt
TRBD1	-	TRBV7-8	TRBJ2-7	CASSSGQGVGEQYF	TGTGCCAGCAGCTCGGGACAGGGAGTGGGTGAGCAGTACTTC
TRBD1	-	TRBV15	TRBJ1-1	CATSRDGTGRHTEAFF	TGTGCCACCAGCAGAGATGGGACAGGGCGGCACACTGAAGCTTTCTTT
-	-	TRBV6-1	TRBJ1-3	CASSDRLSGNTIYF	TGTGCCAGCAGTGACAGACTCTCTGGAAACACCATATATTTT
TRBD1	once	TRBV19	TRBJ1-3	CASLNTGEGNTIYF	TGTGCCTCTTTGAATACAGGGGAGGGAAACACCATATATTTT
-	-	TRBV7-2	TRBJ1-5	CASRPTPGIGYDQPQHF	TGTGCCAGCAGACCGACGCCGGGGATTGGGTACGATCAGCCCCAGCATTTT
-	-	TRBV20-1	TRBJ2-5	CSASSETQYF	TGCAGTGCTAGTTCTGAGACCCAGTACTTC
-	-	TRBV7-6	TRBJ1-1	CASSFEGGVGNTEAFF	TGTGCCAGCAGCTTCGAGGGGGGGGTTGGGAACACTGAAGCTTTCTTT
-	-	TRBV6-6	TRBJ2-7	CASSYYRSSYEQYF	TGTGCCAGCAGTTACTATCGGAGCTCCTACGAGCAGTACTTC
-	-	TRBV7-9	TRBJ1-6	CASSSGGRANSPLHF	TGTGCCAGCAGCTCGGGGGGGAGGGCTAATTCACCCCTCCACTTT
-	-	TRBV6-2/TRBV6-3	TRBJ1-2	CASSPTTAHYGYTF	TGTGCCAGCAGTCCAACGACAGCGCACTATGGCTACACCTTC
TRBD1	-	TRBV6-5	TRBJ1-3	CASSYLQGGYTIYF	TGTGCCAGCAGTTACCTACAGGGGGGATACACCATATATTTT
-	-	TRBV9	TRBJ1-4	CASSVERGFDEKLFF	TGTGCCAGCAGCGTAGAAAGGGGATTTGATGAAAAACTGTTTTTT
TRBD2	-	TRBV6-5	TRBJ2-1	CASRPGGVLNEQFF	TGTGCCAGCAGGCCTGGGGGGGTACTCAATGAGCAGTTCTTC
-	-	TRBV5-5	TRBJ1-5	CASSVLQGLNQPQHF	TGTGCCAGCAGCGTATTACAGGGATTGAATCAGCCCCAGCATTTT
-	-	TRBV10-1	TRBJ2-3	CASSPNRNTDTQYF	TGCGCCAGCAGTCCGAACAGAAACACAGATACGCAGTATTTT
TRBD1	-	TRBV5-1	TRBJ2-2	CASSLGQGAVNTGELFF	TGCGCCAGCAGCTTGGGGCAGGGGGCCGTTAACACCGGGGAGCTGTTTTTT
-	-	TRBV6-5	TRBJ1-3	CASSYSPGSGNTIYF	TGTGCCAGCAGTTACTCCCCCGGGTCTGGAAACACCATATATTTT
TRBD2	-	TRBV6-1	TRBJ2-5	CASSEGLAGSLGETQYF	TGTGCCAGCAGTGAAGGACTAGCGGGGTCGTTAGGGGAGACCCAGTACTTC
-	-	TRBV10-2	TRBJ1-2	CASSEQVDLGGYTF	TGCGCCAGCAGTGAGCAGGTAGATTTAGGCGGCTACACCTTC
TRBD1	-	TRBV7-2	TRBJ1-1	CASRGDSYTEAFF	TGTGCCAGCAGAGGGGACAGCTACACTGAAGCTTTCTTT
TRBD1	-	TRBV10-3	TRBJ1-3	CAISAPDRAGNTIYF	TGTGCCATCAGTGCCCCGGACAGGGCTGGAAACACCATATATTTT
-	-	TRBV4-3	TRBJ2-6	CASSQVGGLGANVLTF	TGCGCCAGCAGCCAAGTCGGAGGCCTTGGGGCCAACGTCCTGACTTTC
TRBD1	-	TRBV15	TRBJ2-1	CATSREAGGSYNEQFF	TGTGCCACCAGCAGAGAGGCAGGGGGCTCCTACAATGAGCAGTTCTTC
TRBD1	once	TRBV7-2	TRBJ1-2	CASSYPGQGAQVGGYTF	TGTGCCAGCAGCTATCCGGGACAGGGGGCGCAGGTCGGTGGCTACACCTTC
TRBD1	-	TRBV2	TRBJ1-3	CASGTGGIRGNTIYF	TGTGCCAGCGGGACAGGAGGGATTCGTGGAAACACCATATATTTT
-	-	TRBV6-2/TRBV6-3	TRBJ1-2	CASSPPRGPGYTF	TGTGCCAGCAGTCCCCCCCGCGGGCCGGGCTACACCTTC
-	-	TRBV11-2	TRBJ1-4	CASSLVSPKDIDNEKLFF	TGTGCCAGCAGCTTAGTGTCCCCGAAGGACATTGATAATGAAAAACTGTTTTTT
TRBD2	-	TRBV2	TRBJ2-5	CASSGLRSGGHRETQYF	TGTGCCAGCAGTGGGTTGAGGAGCGGGGGACACAGGGAGACCCAGTACTTC
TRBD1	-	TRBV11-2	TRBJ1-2	CASSNADNPGQMNYGYTF	TGTGCCAGCAGCAACGCGGATAATCCGGGACAGATGAACTATGGCTACACCTTC
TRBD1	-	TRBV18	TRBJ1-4	CASLRGLDEKLFF	TGTGCCAGCCTGAGGGGGCTTGATGAAAAACTGTTTTTT
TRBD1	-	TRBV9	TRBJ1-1	CASSVDFGQGSTEAFF	TGTGCCAGCAGCGTAGATTTTGGACAGGGCTCGACTGAAGCTTTCTTT
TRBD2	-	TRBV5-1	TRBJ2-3	CASSLAAGGPHTDTQYF	TGCGCCAGCAGCTTGGCGGCGGGGGGGCCCCACACAGATACGCAGTATTTT
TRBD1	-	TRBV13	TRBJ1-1	CASSLDREGVVDTEAFF	TGTGCCAGCAGCCTGGACAGGGAAGGGGTTGTAGACACTGAAGCTTTCTTT
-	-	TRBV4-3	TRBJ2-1	CASGGGGPYNEQFF	TGCGCCAGCGGTGGCGGGGGCCCCTACAATGAGCAGTTCTTC
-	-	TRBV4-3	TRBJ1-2	CASSSQGGYGYTF	TGCGCCAGCAGCTCACAGGGTGGCTATGGCTACACCTTC
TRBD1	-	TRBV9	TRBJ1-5	CASSVAGQAGPQHF	TGTGCCAGCAGCGTAGCTGGACAGGCCGGGCCCCAGCATTTT
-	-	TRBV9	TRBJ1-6	CASSPSPVGQSPLHF	TGTGCCAGCAGCCCTAGCCCCGTCGGGCAGTCACCCCTCCACTTT
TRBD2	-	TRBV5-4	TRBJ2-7	CASSSDTGGSYEQYF	TGTGCCAGCAGCTCCGACACGGGGGGATCCTACGAGCAGTACTTC
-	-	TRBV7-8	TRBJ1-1	CASSLRGNTEAFF	TGTGCCAGCAGCTTACGGGGTAACACTGAAGCTTTCTTT
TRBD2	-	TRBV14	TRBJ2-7	CASSQIRLAGGRNEQYF	TGTGCCAGCAGCCAAATACGACTAGCGGGGGGGAGGAACGAGCAGTACTTC
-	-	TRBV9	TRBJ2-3	CASSVGLATSTDTQYF	TGTGCCAGCAGCGTAGGGCTAGCAACTAGCACAGATACGCAGTATTTT
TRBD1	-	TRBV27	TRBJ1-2	CASSPSNRGYGYTF	TGTGCCAGCAGTCCCTCGAACAGGGGCTATGGCTACACCTTC
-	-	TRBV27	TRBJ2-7	CASSLNTAYEQYF	TGTGCCAGCAGTTTAAACACCGCCTACGAGCAGTACTTC
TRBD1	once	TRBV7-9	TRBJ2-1	CASSLGWTGVNEQFF	TGTGCCAGCAGCTTAGGGTGGACAGGGGTCAATGAGCAGTTCTTC
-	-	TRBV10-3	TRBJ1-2	CAIRPMTGSYGYTF	TGTGCCATCAGGCCCATGACAGGCTCCTATGGCTACACCTTC
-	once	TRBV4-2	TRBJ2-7	CASSQEAPTHEQYF	TGTGCCAGCAGCCAAGAGGCCCCCACCCACGAGCAGTACTTC
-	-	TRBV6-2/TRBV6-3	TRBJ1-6	CASSHRGGPGNSPLHF	TGTGCCAGCAGCCACCGCGGGGGGCCAGGAAATTCACCCCTCCACTTT
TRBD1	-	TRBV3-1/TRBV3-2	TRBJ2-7	CASSQVGRGSEQYF	TGTGCCAGCAGCCAAGTGGGCAGGGGGAGCGAGCAGTACTTC
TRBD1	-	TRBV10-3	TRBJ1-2	CAISWDRGLTNGYTF	TGTGCCATCTCTTGGGACAGGGGTCTAACCAACGGCTACACCTTC
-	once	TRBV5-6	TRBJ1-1	CASSLTGSNTEAFF	TGTGCCAGCAGCTTGACGGGATCGAACACTGAAGCTTTCTTT
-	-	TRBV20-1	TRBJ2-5	CSGNRAETQYF	TGCAGTGGGAACAGGGCCGAGACCCAGTACTTC
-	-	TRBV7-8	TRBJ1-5	CASSLGWRVGGNQPQHF	TGTGCCAGCAGCTTAGGTTGGAGGGTGGGGGGCAATCAGCCCCAGCATTTT
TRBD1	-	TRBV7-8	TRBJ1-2	CASSLAGQGFSGYTF	TGTGCCAGCAGCTTAGCTGGACAGGGTTTCTCTGGCTACACCTTC
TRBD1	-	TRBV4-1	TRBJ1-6	CASSQDTGQGYNSPLHF	TGCGCCAGCAGCCAAGATACCGGACAGGGGTATAATTCACCCCTCCACTTT
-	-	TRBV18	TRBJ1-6	CASSLGYNSPLHF	TGTGCCAGCTCTCTGGGCTACAATTCACCCCTCCACTTT
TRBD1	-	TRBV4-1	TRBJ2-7	CASSQGLSQGDEQYF	TGCGCCAGCAGCCAAGGCCTCAGCCAGGGGGACGAGCAGTACTTC
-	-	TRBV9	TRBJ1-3	CASSAAGGISGNTIYF	TGTGCCAGCAGCGCCGCGGGGGGGATCTCTGGAAACACCATATATTTT
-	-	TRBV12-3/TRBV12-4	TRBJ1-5	CASSLRGDQPQHF	TGTGCCAGCAGTTTACGGGGGGATCAGCCCCAGCATTTT